One T cell receptor (beta chain) is described in this entry. Sequencing used immunoSEQ multiplex PCR; TCRdb keeps in-frame clones, though not all of them. The sample yields about 960,000 clones, roughly 72% seen once. This specimen comes from a study of shared clonotypes between healthy human individuals. This sequence was found in a man younger than 35 in good health. Sequencing was done on a sample of memory CD4+ T cells sorted from blood. The sample's subset: CD45RA-negative fraction.

CDR3 nucleotides: TGCGCCAGCAGCCAAACCCACCAAGGTGAGCAGTTCTTC. This translates into CASSQTHQGEQFF. The V call is TRBV4-3, the J call TRBJ2-1; D not certain. The germline CDR1 and CDR2 sequences are LGHNA and YSLEER. This CDR3 is built from 13 residues. The V gene lost 2 bases and the J gene lost 9 bases, with 11 bases spanning the gap.